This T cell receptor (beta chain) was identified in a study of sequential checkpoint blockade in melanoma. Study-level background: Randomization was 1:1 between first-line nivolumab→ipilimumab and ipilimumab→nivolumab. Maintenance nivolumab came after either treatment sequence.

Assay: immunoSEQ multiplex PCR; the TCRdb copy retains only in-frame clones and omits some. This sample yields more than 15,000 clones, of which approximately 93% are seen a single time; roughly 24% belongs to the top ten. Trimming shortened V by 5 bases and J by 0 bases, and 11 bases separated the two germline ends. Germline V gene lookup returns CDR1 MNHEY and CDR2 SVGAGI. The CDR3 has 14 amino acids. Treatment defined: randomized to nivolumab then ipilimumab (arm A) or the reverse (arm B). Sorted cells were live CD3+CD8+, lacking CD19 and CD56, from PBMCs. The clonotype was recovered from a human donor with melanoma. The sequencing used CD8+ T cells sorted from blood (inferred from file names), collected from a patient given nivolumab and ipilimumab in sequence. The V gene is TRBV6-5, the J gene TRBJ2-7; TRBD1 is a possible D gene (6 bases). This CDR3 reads CASSTGQISYEQYF. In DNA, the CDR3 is TGTGCCAGCAGTACAGGACAGATCTCCTACGAGCAGTACTTC.